The clone carrying this TCR beta chain was detected ten times or more. No antigen is known for it. The V end was cut by 1 base, the J end by 3 bases, with 8 bases between. Germline CDR1 reads SGHRS; CDR2 reads YFSETQ. This CDR3 is 13 amino acids long. The sample comes from a study of T cell repertoires in cytomegalovirus infection. General observations from the study: Totalled public TCR beta family frequency picked out people who carried CMV plus the relevant HLA. What dominated the ex vivo response were HLA-C-restricted CMV-specific TCR beta clonotypes.

MiXCR, applied by TCRdb to the reads, yields one record per CDR3 protein. The sample includes 200,000 to 300,000 distinct CDR3 sequences, around 6.4% seen only once; the top ten take under 7.5%. Input material: PBMCs. The origin of this receptor is a human donor in good health (CMV status not recorded). Some clones in this sample may be carry-over from other donors' samples. The chain uses TRBV5-1 and TRBJ2-7; D is unresolved. The CDR3 DNA follows: TGCGCCAGCAGCTTGTCTGGGGACTACGAGCAGTACTTC. Its translation is CASSLSGDYEQYF.